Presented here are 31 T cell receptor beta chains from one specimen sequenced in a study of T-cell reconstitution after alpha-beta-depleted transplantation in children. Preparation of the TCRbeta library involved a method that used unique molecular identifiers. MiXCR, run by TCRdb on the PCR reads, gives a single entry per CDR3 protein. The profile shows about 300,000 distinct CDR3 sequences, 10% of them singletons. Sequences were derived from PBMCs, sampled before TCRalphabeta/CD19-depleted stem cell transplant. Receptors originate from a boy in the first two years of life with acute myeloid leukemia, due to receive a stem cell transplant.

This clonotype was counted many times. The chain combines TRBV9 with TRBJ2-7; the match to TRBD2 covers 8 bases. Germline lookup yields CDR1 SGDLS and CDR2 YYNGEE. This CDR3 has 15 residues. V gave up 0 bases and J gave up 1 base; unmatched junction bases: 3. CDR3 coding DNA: TGTGCCAGCAGCGTAGCTAGCGGGTTATCCTACGAGCAGTACTTC. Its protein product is CASSVASGLSYEQYF.

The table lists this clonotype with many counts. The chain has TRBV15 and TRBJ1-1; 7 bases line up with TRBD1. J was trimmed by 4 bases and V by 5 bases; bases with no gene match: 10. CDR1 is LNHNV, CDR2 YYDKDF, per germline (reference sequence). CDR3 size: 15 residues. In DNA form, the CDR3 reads TGTGCCACCAGCGCCTTCCGACAGGGTGTCACTGAAGCTTTCTTT. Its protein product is CATSAFRQGVTEAFF.

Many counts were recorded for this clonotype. For the CDR3, the DNA is TGCAGCGTTGACACCGGGGAGCTGTTTTTT. Its protein product is CSVDTGELFF. The chain joins TRBV29-1 to TRBJ2-2; D gene uncertain. Trimming shortened V by 3 bases and J by 4 bases, and 0 bases separated the two germline ends. Looked up from germline, CDR1 is SQVTM and CDR2 is ANQGSEA. This CDR3 spans 10 amino acids.

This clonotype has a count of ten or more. CDR3 DNA: TGCGCCAGCATGGAGACAGGGAGCACAGATACGCAGTATTTT. Translating it yields CASMETGSTDTQYF. The chain links TRBV5-1 to TRBJ2-3; 7 bases fit TRBD1. V lost 6 bases and J lost 0; bases outside the gene matches: 4. This CDR3 comprises 14 residues. Germline V gene lookup returns CDR1 SGHRS and CDR2 YFSETQ.

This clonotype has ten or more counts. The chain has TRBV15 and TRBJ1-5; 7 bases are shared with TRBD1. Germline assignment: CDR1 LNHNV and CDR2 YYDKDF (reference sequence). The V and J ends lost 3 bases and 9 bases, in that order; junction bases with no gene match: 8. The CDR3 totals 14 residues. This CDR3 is CATSRGQPVSPQHF. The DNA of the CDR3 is TGTGCCACCAGCAGGGGACAGCCCGTTTCGCCCCAGCATTTT.

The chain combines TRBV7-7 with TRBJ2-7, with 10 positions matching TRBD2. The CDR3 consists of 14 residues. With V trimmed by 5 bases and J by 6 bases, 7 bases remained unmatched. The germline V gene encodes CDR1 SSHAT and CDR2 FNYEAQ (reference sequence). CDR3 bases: TGTGCCAGCAGCCCGGGACTAGCGCGGTTCGAGCAGTACTTC. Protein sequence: CASSPGLARFEQYF.

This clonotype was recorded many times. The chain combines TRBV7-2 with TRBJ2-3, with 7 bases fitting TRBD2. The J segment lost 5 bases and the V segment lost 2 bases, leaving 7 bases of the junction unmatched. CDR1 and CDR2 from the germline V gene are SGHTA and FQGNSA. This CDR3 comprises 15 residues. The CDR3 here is CASSLNVLAGDTQYF. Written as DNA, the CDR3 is TGTGCCAGCAGCTTAAATGTCTTAGCGGGAGATACGCAGTATTTT.

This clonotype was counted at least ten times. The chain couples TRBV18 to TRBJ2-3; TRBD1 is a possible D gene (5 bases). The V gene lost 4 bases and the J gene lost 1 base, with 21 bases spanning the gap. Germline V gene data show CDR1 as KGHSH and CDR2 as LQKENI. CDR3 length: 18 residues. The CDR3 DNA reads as TGTGCCAGCTCACGGCACAGAATGCAGGGTCCCCGCACAGATACGCAGTATTTT. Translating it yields CASSRHRMQGPRTDTQYF.

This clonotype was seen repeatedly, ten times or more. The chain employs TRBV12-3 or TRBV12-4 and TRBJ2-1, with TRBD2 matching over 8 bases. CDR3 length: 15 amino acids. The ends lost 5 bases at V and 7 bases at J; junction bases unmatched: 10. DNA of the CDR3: TGTGCCAGCAGTCCTCGGGAGGGTGGGGAGAATGAGCAGTTCTTC. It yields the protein CASSPREGGENEQFF.

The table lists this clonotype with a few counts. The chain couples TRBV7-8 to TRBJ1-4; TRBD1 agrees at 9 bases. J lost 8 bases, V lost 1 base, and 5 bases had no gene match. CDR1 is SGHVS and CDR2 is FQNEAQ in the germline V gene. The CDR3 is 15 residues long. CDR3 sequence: CASSLDGTGKEKLFF. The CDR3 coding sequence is TGTGCCAGCAGCTTAGACGGGACAGGGAAAGAAAAACTGTTTTTT.

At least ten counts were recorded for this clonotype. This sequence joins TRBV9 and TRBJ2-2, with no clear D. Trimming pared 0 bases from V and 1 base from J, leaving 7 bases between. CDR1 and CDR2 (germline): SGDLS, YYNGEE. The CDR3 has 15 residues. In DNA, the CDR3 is TGTGCCAGCAGCGTAGCAGTGGTGAACACCGGGGAGCTGTTTTTT. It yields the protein CASSVAVVNTGELFF.

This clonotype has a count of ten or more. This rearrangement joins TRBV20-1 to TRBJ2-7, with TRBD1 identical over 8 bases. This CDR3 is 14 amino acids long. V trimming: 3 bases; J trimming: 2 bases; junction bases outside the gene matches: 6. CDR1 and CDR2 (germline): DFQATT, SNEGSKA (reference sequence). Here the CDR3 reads CSASIPGQAYEQYF. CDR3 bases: TGCAGTGCTAGTATCCCGGGACAGGCCTACGAGCAGTACTTC.

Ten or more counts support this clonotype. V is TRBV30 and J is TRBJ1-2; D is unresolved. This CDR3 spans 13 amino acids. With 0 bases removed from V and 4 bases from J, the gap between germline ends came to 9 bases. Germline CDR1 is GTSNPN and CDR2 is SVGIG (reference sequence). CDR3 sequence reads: CAWSVVGFYGYTF. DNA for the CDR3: TGTGCCTGGAGTGTGGTAGGGTTCTATGGCTACACCTTC.

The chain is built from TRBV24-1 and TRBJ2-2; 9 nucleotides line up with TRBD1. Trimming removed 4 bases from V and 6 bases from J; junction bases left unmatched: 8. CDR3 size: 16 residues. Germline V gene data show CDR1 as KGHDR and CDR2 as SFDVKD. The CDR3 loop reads CATSEGDRVLPGELFF. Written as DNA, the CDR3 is TGTGCCACCAGTGAGGGGGACAGGGTCCTTCCCGGGGAGCTGTTTTTT.

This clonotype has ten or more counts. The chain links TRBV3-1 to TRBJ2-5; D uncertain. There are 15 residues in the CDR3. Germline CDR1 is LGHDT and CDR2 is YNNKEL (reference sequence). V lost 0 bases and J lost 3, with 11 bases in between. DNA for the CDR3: TGTGCCAGCAGCCAAGAGGTGTCTAGAAAAGAGACCCAGTACTTC. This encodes CASSQEVSRKETQYF.

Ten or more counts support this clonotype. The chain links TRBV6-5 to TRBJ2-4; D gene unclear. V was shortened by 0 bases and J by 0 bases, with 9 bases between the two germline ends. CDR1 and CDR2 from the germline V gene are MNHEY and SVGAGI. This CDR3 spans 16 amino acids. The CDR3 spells CASSYSGSIAKNIQYF. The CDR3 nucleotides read TGTGCCAGCAGTTACTCGGGCAGCATAGCCAAAAACATTCAGTACTTC.

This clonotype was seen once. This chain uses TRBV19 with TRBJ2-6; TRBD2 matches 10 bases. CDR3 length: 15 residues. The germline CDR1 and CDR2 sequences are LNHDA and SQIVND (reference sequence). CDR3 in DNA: TGTGGCTCGATAGCGGGAGGTTCCGGGGCCAACGTCCTGACTTTC. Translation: CGSIAGGSGANVLTF.

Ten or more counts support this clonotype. This chain's CDR3 is CASSTLINTGELFF. CDR3 bases: TGTGCCAGCAGCACCCTTATAAACACCGGGGAGCTGTTTTTT. The chain joins TRBV7-6 to TRBJ2-2; D unclear. Germline CDR1 is SGHVS and CDR2 is FNYEAQ. The CDR3 runs 14 residues. Trimming stripped 5 bases from V and 2 bases from J, with 9 bases between.

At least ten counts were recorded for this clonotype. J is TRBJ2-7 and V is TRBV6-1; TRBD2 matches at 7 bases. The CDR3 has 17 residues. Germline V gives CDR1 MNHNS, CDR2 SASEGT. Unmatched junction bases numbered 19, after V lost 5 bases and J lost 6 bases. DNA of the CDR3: TGTGCCAGCAGTCCGGGGGGAATGGCTAGCTTGGGTACCGAGCAGTACTTC. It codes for CASSPGGMASLGTEQYF.

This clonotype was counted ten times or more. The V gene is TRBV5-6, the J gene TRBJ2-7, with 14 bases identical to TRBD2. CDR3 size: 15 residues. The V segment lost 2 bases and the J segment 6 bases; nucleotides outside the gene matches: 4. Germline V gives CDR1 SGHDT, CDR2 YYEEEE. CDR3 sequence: CASSFGTSGSGEQYF. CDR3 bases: TGTGCCAGCAGCTTCGGGACTAGCGGGAGCGGCGAGCAGTACTTC. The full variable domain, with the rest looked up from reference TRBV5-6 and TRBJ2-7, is DAGVTQSPTHLIKTRGQQVTLRCSPKSGHDTVSWYQQALGQGPQFIFQYYEEEERQRGNFPDRFSGHQFPNYSSELNVNALLLGDSALYLCASSFGTSGSGEQYFGPGTRLTVT.

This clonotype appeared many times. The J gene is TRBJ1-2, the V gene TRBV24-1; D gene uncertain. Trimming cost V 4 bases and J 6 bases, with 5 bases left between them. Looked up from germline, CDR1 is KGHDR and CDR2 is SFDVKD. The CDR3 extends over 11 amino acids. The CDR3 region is CATSENDGYTF. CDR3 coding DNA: TGTGCCACCAGTGAGAACGATGGCTACACCTTC.

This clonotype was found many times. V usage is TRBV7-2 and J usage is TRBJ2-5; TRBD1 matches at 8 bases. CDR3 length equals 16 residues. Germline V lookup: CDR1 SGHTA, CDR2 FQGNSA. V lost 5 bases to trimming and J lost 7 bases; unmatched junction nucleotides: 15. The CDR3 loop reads CASSTYLWQGAGTQYF. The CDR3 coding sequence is TGTGCCAGCAGCACTTATCTCTGGCAGGGGGCAGGGACCCAGTACTTC.

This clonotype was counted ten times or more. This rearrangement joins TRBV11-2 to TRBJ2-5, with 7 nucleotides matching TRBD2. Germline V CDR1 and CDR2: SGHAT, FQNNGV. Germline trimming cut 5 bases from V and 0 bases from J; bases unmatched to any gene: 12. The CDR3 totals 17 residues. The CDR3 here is CASSPRKGAGYQETQYF. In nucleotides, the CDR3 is TGTGCCAGCAGCCCCCGGAAGGGAGCGGGGTACCAAGAGACCCAGTACTTC.

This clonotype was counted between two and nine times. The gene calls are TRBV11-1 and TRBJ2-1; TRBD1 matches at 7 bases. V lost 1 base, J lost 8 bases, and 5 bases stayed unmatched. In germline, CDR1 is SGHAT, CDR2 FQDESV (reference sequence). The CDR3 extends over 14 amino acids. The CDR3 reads CASSLGGGIYEQFF. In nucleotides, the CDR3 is TGTGCCAGCAGCTTAGGAGGGGGCATCTATGAGCAGTTCTTC.

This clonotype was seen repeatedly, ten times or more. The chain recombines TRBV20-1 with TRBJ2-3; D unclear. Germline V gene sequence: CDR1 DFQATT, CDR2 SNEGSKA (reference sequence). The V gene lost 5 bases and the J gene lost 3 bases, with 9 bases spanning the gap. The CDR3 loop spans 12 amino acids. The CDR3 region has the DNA TGCAGTGCTCGACGAGCAACAGATACGCAGTATTTT. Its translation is CSARRATDTQYF.

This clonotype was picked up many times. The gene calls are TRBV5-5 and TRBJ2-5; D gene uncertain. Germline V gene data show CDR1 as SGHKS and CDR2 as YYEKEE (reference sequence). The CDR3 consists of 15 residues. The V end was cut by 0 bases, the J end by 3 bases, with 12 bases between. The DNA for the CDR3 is TGTGCCAGCAGCTTGGGATGGTCGGCCAAAGAGACCCAGTACTTC. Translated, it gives CASSLGWSAKETQYF.

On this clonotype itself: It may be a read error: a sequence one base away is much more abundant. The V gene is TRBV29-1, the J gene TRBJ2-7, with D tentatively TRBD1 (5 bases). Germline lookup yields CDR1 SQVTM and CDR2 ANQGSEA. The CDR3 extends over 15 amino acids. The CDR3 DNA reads TGCAGCGTTGAAGTCCCTAGTGGGGCCTCCTACGACCAGTACTTC. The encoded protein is CSVEVPSGASYDQYF.

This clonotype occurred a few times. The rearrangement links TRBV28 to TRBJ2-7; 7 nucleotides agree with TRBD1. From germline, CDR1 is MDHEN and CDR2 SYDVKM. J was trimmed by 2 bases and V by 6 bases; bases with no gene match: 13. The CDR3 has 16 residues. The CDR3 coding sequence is TGTGCCAGCAGCTTGTTGACAGGGCTGGTAACCTACGAGCAGTACTTC. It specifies CASSLLTGLVTYEQYF.

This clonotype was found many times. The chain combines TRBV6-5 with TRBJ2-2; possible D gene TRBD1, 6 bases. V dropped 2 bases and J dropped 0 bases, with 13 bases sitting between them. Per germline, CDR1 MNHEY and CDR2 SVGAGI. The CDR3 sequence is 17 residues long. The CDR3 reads CASSYPLDRPNTGELFF. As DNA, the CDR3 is TGTGCCAGCAGTTACCCTTTGGACAGACCGAACACCGGGGAGCTGTTTTTT.

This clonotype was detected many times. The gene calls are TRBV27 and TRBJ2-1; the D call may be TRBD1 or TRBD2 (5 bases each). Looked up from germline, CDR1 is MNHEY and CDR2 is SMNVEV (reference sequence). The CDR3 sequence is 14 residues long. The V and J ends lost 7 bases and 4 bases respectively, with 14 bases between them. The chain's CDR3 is CASKGSPAYNEQFF. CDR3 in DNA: TGTGCCAGCAAGGGGAGTCCGGCGTACAATGAGCAGTTCTTC.

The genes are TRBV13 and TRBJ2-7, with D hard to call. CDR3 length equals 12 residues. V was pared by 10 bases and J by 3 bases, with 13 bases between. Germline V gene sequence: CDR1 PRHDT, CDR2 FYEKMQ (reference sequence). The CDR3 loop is CATGGFIYEQYF. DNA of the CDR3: TGTGCCACCGGTGGGTTTATCTACGAGCAGTACTTC.